These T cell receptor beta chains were read from a single sample in a study of T cell responses to AZD1222 COVID-19 vaccine. Profiling relied on immunoSEQ multiplex PCR, and the TCRdb table lists in-frame clones only, not all of them. The sample carries 95,000 to 150,000 clones, approximately 90% recorded once. The material sequenced was peripheral blood, taken on day 0 of AZD1222 vaccination. The receptors were sampled from an adult in good health. The CDR3 runs from the conserved cysteine through the conserved F or W. The D gene is left open where the match is weak. Rows give clone size only sometimes, using once, few, many, or a class for an expanded clone.

>TRBJ2-2|TRBV19|-|-
CASPDGNTGELFF
TGTGCCAGTCCCGACGGAAACACCGGGGAGCTGTTTTTT
>TRBJ2-2|TRBV2|TRBD2|-
CASRPGLADTGELFF
TGTGCCAGCAGGCCCGGACTAGCGGACACCGGGGAGCTGTTTTTT
>TRBJ2-6|TRBV3-1/TRBV3-2|TRBD1|-
CASRRRGIRDRGSGANVLTF
TGTGCCAGCAGGAGACGAGGGATCCGGGACAGGGGGTCTGGGGCCAACGTCCTGACTTTC
>TRBJ2-5|TRBV5-4|-|-
CASSSDRVTQYF
TGTGCCAGCAGCTCCGACCGGGTCACCCAGTACTTC
>TRBJ2-1|TRBV27|TRBD2|-
CASSSGANEQFF
TGTGCCAGCTCGAGCGGGGCCAATGAGCAGTTCTTC
>TRBJ1-1|TRBV11-3|-|-
CASSYRLNTEAFF
TGTGCCAGCAGTTACAGGTTGAACACTGAAGCTTTCTTT
>TRBJ2-1|TRBV11-2|-|-
CASGPYTSSYNEQFF
TGTGCCAGCGGGCCGTACACGAGCTCCTACAATGAGCAGTTCTTC
>TRBJ1-3|TRBV2|-|-
CASSEGASLGNTIYF
TGTGCCAGCAGTGAGGGGGCCAGTCTTGGAAACACCATATATTTT
>TRBJ1-3|TRBV13|TRBD1|-
CASSSGQGNTIYF
TGTGCCAGCAGCTCCGGACAGGGGAACACCATATATTTT
>TRBJ2-7|TRBV6-2/TRBV6-3|TRBD1|-
CASSYFRDRGNEQYF
TGTGCCAGCAGCTACTTCCGGGACAGGGGGAACGAGCAGTACTTC
>TRBJ2-5|TRBV11-2|-|many
CASKSPGGGEGRETQYF
TGTGCCAGCAAATCTCCGGGTGGGGGAGAGGGCAGGGAGACCCAGTACTTC
>TRBJ1-1|TRBV27|-|-
CASSLGPGTEAFF
TGTGCCAGCAGTTTGGGGCCGGGCACTGAAGCTTTCTTT
>TRBJ2-7|TRBV7-2|-|-
CASSLRGLDHEQYF
TGTGCCAGCAGCTTACGGGGTCTAGACCACGAGCAGTACTTC
>TRBJ1-2|TRBV7-9|-|-
CASTFGGNSYGYTF
TGTGCCAGCACCTTTGGGGGAAATTCCTATGGCTACACCTTC
>TRBJ2-1|TRBV30|TRBD2|-
CAWTVAGGSYNEQFF
TGTGCCTGGACCGTAGCGGGAGGATCCTACAATGAGCAGTTCTTC
>TRBJ2-1|TRBV5-4|-|-
CASSRVLGTGYNEQFF
TGTGCCAGCAGCCGGGTACTAGGGACGGGTTACAATGAGCAGTTCTTC